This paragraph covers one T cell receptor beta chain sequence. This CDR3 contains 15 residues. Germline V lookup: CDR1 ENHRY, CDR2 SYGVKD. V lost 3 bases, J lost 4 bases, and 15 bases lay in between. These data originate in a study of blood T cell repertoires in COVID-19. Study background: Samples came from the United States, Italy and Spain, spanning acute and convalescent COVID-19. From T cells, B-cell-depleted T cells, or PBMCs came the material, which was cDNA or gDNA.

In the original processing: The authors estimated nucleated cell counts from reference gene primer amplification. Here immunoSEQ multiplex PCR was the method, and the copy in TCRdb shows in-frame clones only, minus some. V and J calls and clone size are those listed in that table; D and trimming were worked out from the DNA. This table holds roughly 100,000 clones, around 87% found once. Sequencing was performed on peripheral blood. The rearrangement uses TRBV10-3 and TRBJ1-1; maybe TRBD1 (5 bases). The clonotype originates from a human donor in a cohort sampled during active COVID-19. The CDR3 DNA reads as TGTGCCATCAGTGACCCGACAGATTTAGGCACTGAAGCTTTCTTT. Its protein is CAISDPTDLGTEAFF.